This TCR beta chain was identified during a study of shared clonotypes between healthy human individuals. About the research overall: Samples came from a couple of female and a few male donors aged 18 to 49.

Data came from immunoSEQ multiplex PCR; TCRdb stores just in-frame clones and leaves some out. This sample has about 480,000 clones, with about four fifths found just once. V shed 3 bases and J 0 bases; nucleotides not matched to a gene: 3. The CDR3 consists of 15 residues. Germline-derived CDR1 and CDR2 are SGHTS and YDEGEE. The sequence derives from a woman between 35 and 50 years old in good health. Some clones in this sample may be carry-over from other donors' samples. This rearrangement joins TRBV5-8 to TRBJ2-3; 8 bases align to TRBD1. Sequences were obtained from PBMCs. The CDR3 bases are TGTGCCAGCAGCTCACAGGGGGTTAGCACAGATACGCAGTATTTT. Translating gives CASSSQGVSTDTQYF.